The T cell receptor beta chain described here comes from a study of Graves' ophthalmopathy and Graves' hyperthyroidism. Study details: Being free of ophthalmopathy for 18 months of follow-up defined stable hyperthyroidism. Study-wide results and caveats: An 81.08% specificity and nearly 90% sensitivity were achieved by a 13-signature model that separated ophthalmopathy from stable hyperthyroidism.

Trimming took 5 bases from V and 0 from J; bases not matched to a gene: 6. Germline V gene sequence: CDR1 SEHNR, CDR2 FQNEAQ (reference sequence). The length of the CDR3 is 16 residues. TCR beta CDR3 regions were amplified from RNA transcripts. RT-PCR with HTBI primers came first, then second-round multiplex PCR. TCRdb reanalysed the multiplex PCR reads using MiXCR and keeps one entry per CDR3 protein. This sample has 560,000 or so distinct CDR3 sequences, with 35% to 45% found just once. Aged 18 to 65, hyperthyroidism patients had been newly diagnosed, with under 2 months' duration. Thyroid ultrasound, orbital computed tomography, TRAb, serum thyroxine and clinical symptoms formed the basis of diagnosis. Concerning this clonotype itself: Its target is not known.

The chain is built from TRBV7-9 and TRBJ2-7; 11 bases map to TRBD2. This TCR derives from an adult man with Graves' hyperthyroidism. Input material: peripheral blood or thyroid tissue (not recorded which). This CDR3 is CASSPASGRSSYEQYF. The CDR3 DNA sequence: TGTGCCAGCAGCCCGGCTAGCGGGAGGTCCTCCTACGAGCAGTACTTC.